These T cell receptor beta chains were read from a single sample in a study of T cells and Merkel cell carcinoma outcomes. Libraries were prepared by immunoSEQ multiplex PCR; TCRdb keeps only in-frame clonotypes and omits some of them. The sample carries about 14,000 clones, more than 90% recorded once. Sample: tumor tissue from Merkel cell carcinoma. These receptors were taken from a human donor with Merkel cell carcinoma. Each CDR3 is given with its conserved first and last residue. Fields, in order: clone size, J gene, CDR3 length, V gene, D gene, CDR3 protein, CDR3 DNA. A D gene is named only where the DNA matches it firmly. For some rows the clone size is stated as once, few or many, or as a class when expanded; others skip it.

clone_size: .
j_call: TRBJ2-2
cdr3_length: 13
v_call: TRBV12-5
d_call: .
cdr3_aa: CASRSANTGELFF
cdr3_nt: TGTGCTAGTAGGAGCGCGAACACCGGGGAGCTGTTTTTT

clone_size: .
j_call: TRBJ2-2
cdr3_length: 14
v_call: TRBV5-1
d_call: TRBD1
cdr3_aa: CASRGQGSTGELFF
cdr3_nt: TGCGCCAGCAGAGGACAGGGGTCCACCGGGGAGCTGTTTTTT

clone_size: .
j_call: TRBJ2-7
cdr3_length: 15
v_call: TRBV5-1
d_call: .
cdr3_aa: CASSLAGGASYEQYF
cdr3_nt: TGCGCCAGCAGCTTGGCGGGGGGCGCGTCCTACGAGCAGTACTTC

clone_size: .
j_call: TRBJ1-1
cdr3_length: 13
v_call: TRBV19
d_call: .
cdr3_aa: CASSTQMNTEAFF
cdr3_nt: TGTGCCAGTAGCACACAAATGAACACTGAAGCTTTCTTT

clone_size: .
j_call: TRBJ1-1
cdr3_length: 14
v_call: TRBV9
d_call: .
cdr3_aa: CASSVGGSGTEAFF
cdr3_nt: TGTGCCAGCAGCGTAGGGGGGTCGGGCACTGAAGCTTTCTTT

clone_size: .
j_call: TRBJ1-2
cdr3_length: 14
v_call: TRBV28
d_call: TRBD1
cdr3_aa: CASRGLGQAYGYTF
cdr3_nt: TGTGCCAGCAGGGGACTGGGACAGGCCTATGGCTACACCTTC

clone_size: .
j_call: TRBJ2-3
cdr3_length: 13
v_call: TRBV7-9
d_call: TRBD2
cdr3_aa: CASGREGTDTQYF
cdr3_nt: TGTGCCAGCGGGAGGGAGGGCACAGATACGCAGTATTTT

clone_size: few
j_call: TRBJ2-2
cdr3_length: 15
v_call: TRBV9
d_call: .
cdr3_aa: CASSVDPANTGELFF
cdr3_nt: TGTGCCAGCAGCGTAGATCCAGCGAACACCGGGGAGCTGTTTTTT

clone_size: .
j_call: TRBJ2-3
cdr3_length: 13
v_call: TRBV6-6
d_call: .
cdr3_aa: CASSLRMGDTQYF
cdr3_nt: TGTGCCAGCAGTCTAAGGATGGGAGATACGCAGTATTTT

clone_size: few
j_call: TRBJ1-1
cdr3_length: 13
v_call: TRBV11-2
d_call: .
cdr3_aa: CASSLDLGSEAFF
cdr3_nt: TGTGCCAGCAGCTTAGATCTGGGCTCCGAAGCTTTCTTT

clone_size: .
j_call: TRBJ2-5
cdr3_length: 14
v_call: TRBV7-2
d_call: TRBD2
cdr3_aa: CASRPGGGGETQYF
cdr3_nt: TGTGCCAGCAGACCAGGAGGCGGGGGAGAGACCCAGTACTTC

clone_size: .
j_call: TRBJ1-2
cdr3_length: 12
v_call: TRBV6-5
d_call: .
cdr3_aa: CASRDSNYGYTF
cdr3_nt: TGTGCCAGCCGCGACAGCAACTATGGCTACACCTTC

clone_size: .
j_call: TRBJ1-2
cdr3_length: 13
v_call: TRBV5-1
d_call: .
cdr3_aa: CASSLSSNYGYTF
cdr3_nt: TGCGCCAGCAGCTTGAGCAGTAACTATGGCTACACCTTC

clone_size: .
j_call: TRBJ1-2
cdr3_length: 15
v_call: TRBV2
d_call: TRBD1
cdr3_aa: CASSISRTGFYGYTF
cdr3_nt: TGTGCCAGCAGTATCAGTCGGACAGGGTTCTATGGCTACACCTTC

clone_size: .
j_call: TRBJ2-1
cdr3_length: 15
v_call: TRBV9
d_call: .
cdr3_aa: CTSSVDINAYNEQFF
cdr3_nt: TGTACCAGCAGCGTAGATATTAACGCCTACAATGAGCAGTTCTTC

clone_size: .
j_call: TRBJ2-7
cdr3_length: 14
v_call: TRBV12-5
d_call: .
cdr3_aa: CASGQDSPPYEQYF
cdr3_nt: TGTGCTAGTGGGCAAGATTCTCCTCCTTACGAGCAGTACTTC

clone_size: .
j_call: TRBJ1-2
cdr3_length: 14
v_call: TRBV2
d_call: TRBD1
cdr3_aa: CASGGTGGYYGYTF
cdr3_nt: TGTGCCAGCGGAGGGACAGGGGGTTACTATGGCTACACCTTC

clone_size: .
j_call: TRBJ1-2
cdr3_length: 14
v_call: TRBV4-1
d_call: TRBD1
cdr3_aa: CASSQTDRGLGYTF
cdr3_nt: TGCGCCAGCAGCCAGACGGACAGGGGGCTTGGCTACACCTTC

clone_size: once
j_call: TRBJ1-6
cdr3_length: 15
v_call: TRBV5-4
d_call: .
cdr3_aa: CASFPRPETTSPLHF
cdr3_nt: TGTGCCAGCTTCCCCAGGCCCGAAACTACCTCACCCCTCCACTTT

clone_size: .
j_call: TRBJ1-6
cdr3_length: 15
v_call: TRBV2
d_call: TRBD1
cdr3_aa: CAWTGQGIWNSPLHF
cdr3_nt: TGTGCCTGGACCGGACAGGGGATTTGGAATTCACCCCTCCACTTT

clone_size: once
j_call: TRBJ2-7
cdr3_length: 14
v_call: TRBV5-5
d_call: TRBD1
cdr3_aa: CASSFRGQGDEQYF
cdr3_nt: TGTGCCAGCAGCTTCCGGGGTCAGGGGGACGAGCAGTACTTC

clone_size: .
j_call: TRBJ2-3
cdr3_length: 14
v_call: TRBV4-3
d_call: .
cdr3_aa: CASSQDASTDTQYF
cdr3_nt: TGCGCCAGCAGCCAAGATGCTAGCACAGATACGCAGTATTTT

clone_size: .
j_call: TRBJ1-1
cdr3_length: 14
v_call: TRBV9
d_call: .
cdr3_aa: CASSEHAGNTEAFF
cdr3_nt: TGTGCCAGCAGCGAACATGCCGGGAACACTGAAGCTTTCTTT

clone_size: once
j_call: TRBJ2-5
cdr3_length: 14
v_call: TRBV7-2
d_call: .
cdr3_aa: CASSRGGPQETQYF
cdr3_nt: TGTGCCAGCAGCCGGGGAGGCCCCCAAGAGACCCAGTACTTC

clone_size: .
j_call: TRBJ2-5
cdr3_length: 16
v_call: TRBV4-1
d_call: .
cdr3_aa: CASSTIGAGTGETQYF
cdr3_nt: TGCGCCAGCAGCACGATCGGGGCGGGAACGGGAGAGACCCAGTACTTC

clone_size: .
j_call: TRBJ2-3
cdr3_length: 15
v_call: TRBV9
d_call: TRBD1
cdr3_aa: CASSVGTGGIDTQYF
cdr3_nt: TGTGCCAGCAGCGTAGGCACAGGGGGCATAGATACGCAGTATTTT

clone_size: .
j_call: TRBJ2-1
cdr3_length: 15
v_call: TRBV7-9
d_call: TRBD2
cdr3_aa: CASSPLAGGRNEQFF
cdr3_nt: TGTGCCAGCAGCCCACTAGCGGGAGGGCGTAATGAGCAGTTCTTC

clone_size: once
j_call: TRBJ2-1
cdr3_length: 17
v_call: TRBV11-3
d_call: .
cdr3_aa: CASSLEVGPGVGNEQFF
cdr3_nt: TGTGCCAGCAGCTTAGAAGTAGGTCCGGGGGTGGGGAATGAGCAGTTCTTC

clone_size: .
j_call: TRBJ1-1
cdr3_length: 12
v_call: TRBV30
d_call: .
cdr3_aa: CAWGLGGGEAFF
cdr3_nt: TGTGCCTGGGGTTTGGGGGGGGGTGAAGCTTTCTTT

clone_size: .
j_call: TRBJ2-7
cdr3_length: 15
v_call: TRBV28
d_call: .
cdr3_aa: CASSSGFRTSYEQYF
cdr3_nt: TGTGCCAGCAGTTCGGGCTTTCGAACCTCCTACGAGCAGTACTTC

clone_size: .
j_call: TRBJ2-5
cdr3_length: 13
v_call: TRBV5-1
d_call: .
cdr3_aa: CASSLEIAETQYF
cdr3_nt: TGCGCCAGCAGCTTGGAAATAGCGGAGACCCAGTACTTC

clone_size: .
j_call: TRBJ1-2
cdr3_length: 12
v_call: TRBV2
d_call: TRBD1
cdr3_aa: CTSREGARGYTF
cdr3_nt: TGTACCAGCAGGGAGGGGGCGCGGGGCTACACCTTC

clone_size: .
j_call: TRBJ2-1
cdr3_length: 17
v_call: TRBV2
d_call: .
cdr3_aa: CASSELGLELFHNEQFF
cdr3_nt: TGTGCCAGCAGTGAATTAGGGCTTGAATTATTCCACAATGAGCAGTTCTTC

clone_size: .
j_call: TRBJ2-3
cdr3_length: 16
v_call: TRBV9
d_call: TRBD2
cdr3_aa: CASSLTLAGDTDTQYF
cdr3_nt: TGTGCCAGCAGCCTAACTCTAGCGGGGGACACAGATACGCAGTATTTT

clone_size: .
j_call: TRBJ1-5
cdr3_length: 16
v_call: TRBV10-2
d_call: .
cdr3_aa: CASSPFGGRVNQPQHF
cdr3_nt: TGCGCCAGCAGCCCCTTTGGGGGTCGGGTCAATCAGCCCCAGCATTTT

clone_size: once
j_call: TRBJ1-4
cdr3_length: 15
v_call: TRBV9
d_call: .
cdr3_aa: CASSPSGAQWEKLFF
cdr3_nt: TGTGCCAGCAGCCCCTCGGGGGCCCAGTGGGAAAAACTGTTTTTT

clone_size: .
j_call: TRBJ1-2
cdr3_length: 15
v_call: TRBV19
d_call: .
cdr3_aa: CASSTPVQADYGYTF
cdr3_nt: TGTGCCAGTAGTACCCCTGTCCAGGCGGACTATGGCTACACCTTC

clone_size: .
j_call: TRBJ1-1
cdr3_length: 15
v_call: TRBV7-8
d_call: TRBD1
cdr3_aa: CASSSPDRANTEAFF
cdr3_nt: TGTGCCAGCAGCTCCCCGGACAGGGCGAACACTGAAGCTTTCTTT

clone_size: once
j_call: TRBJ2-2
cdr3_length: 15
v_call: TRBV4-2
d_call: .
cdr3_aa: CASSPKSRQSGELFF
cdr3_nt: TGTGCCAGCAGCCCTAAGAGTCGACAATCCGGGGAGCTGTTTTTT

clone_size: .
j_call: TRBJ2-2
cdr3_length: 14
v_call: TRBV10-3
d_call: .
cdr3_aa: CAIWKQANTGELFF
cdr3_nt: TGTGCCATCTGGAAACAGGCGAACACCGGGGAGCTGTTTTTT

clone_size: .
j_call: TRBJ1-2
cdr3_length: 14
v_call: TRBV6-5
d_call: .
cdr3_aa: CASSFRPRSYGYTF
cdr3_nt: TGTGCCAGCAGTTTCCGACCCCGGAGCTATGGCTACACCTTC

clone_size: .
j_call: TRBJ2-1
cdr3_length: 13
v_call: TRBV2
d_call: .
cdr3_aa: CASSELAGVAQFF
cdr3_nt: TGTGCCAGCAGTGAATTGGCAGGGGTTGCGCAGTTCTTC

clone_size: .
j_call: TRBJ1-2
cdr3_length: 17
v_call: TRBV5-4
d_call: .
cdr3_aa: CASSSLDPTGNEEGYTF
cdr3_nt: TGTGCCAGCAGCTCCCTAGACCCGACGGGAAATGAGGAGGGCTACACCTTC

clone_size: .
j_call: TRBJ1-5
cdr3_length: 12
v_call: TRBV28
d_call: .
cdr3_aa: CASSFRDQPQHF
cdr3_nt: TGTGCCAGCAGTTTCAGGGATCAGCCCCAGCATTTT

clone_size: once
j_call: TRBJ1-3
cdr3_length: 13
v_call: TRBV11-2
d_call: TRBD1
cdr3_aa: CASTADRGNTIYF
cdr3_nt: TGTGCCAGCACCGCGGACAGGGGAAACACCATATATTTT

clone_size: .
j_call: TRBJ1-2
cdr3_length: 12
v_call: TRBV11-2
d_call: TRBD1
cdr3_aa: CASSSGTGSGTF
cdr3_nt: TGTGCCAGCAGCTCCGGGACAGGGTCAGGCACCTTC

clone_size: .
j_call: TRBJ2-5
cdr3_length: 15
v_call: TRBV5-6
d_call: TRBD2
cdr3_aa: CASSLTSGGVETQYF
cdr3_nt: TGTGCCAGCAGCTTGACTAGCGGGGGTGTAGAGACCCAGTACTTC

clone_size: .
j_call: TRBJ2-1
cdr3_length: 10
v_call: TRBV2
d_call: .
cdr3_aa: CASSFNEQFF
cdr3_nt: TGTGCCAGTAGCTTCAATGAGCAGTTCTTC

clone_size: .
j_call: TRBJ2-6
cdr3_length: 18
v_call: TRBV15
d_call: TRBD1
cdr3_aa: CATSRRRDRLTGANVLTF
cdr3_nt: TGTGCCACCAGCAGACGGAGGGACAGGCTGACAGGGGCCAACGTCCTGACTTTC

clone_size: .
j_call: TRBJ1-2
cdr3_length: 12
v_call: TRBV5-1
d_call: .
cdr3_aa: CASSFGQGPGTF
cdr3_nt: TGCGCCAGCAGCTTCGGCCAGGGCCCAGGCACCTTC

clone_size: .
j_call: TRBJ2-3
cdr3_length: 17
v_call: TRBV5-1
d_call: TRBD2
cdr3_aa: CASSLGVRGAGEDTQYF
cdr3_nt: TGCGCCAGCAGCTTAGGGGTCCGGGGTGCGGGGGAAGATACGCAGTATTTT

clone_size: .
j_call: TRBJ1-2
cdr3_length: 15
v_call: TRBV15
d_call: .
cdr3_aa: CATSRDQGANYGYTF
cdr3_nt: TGTGCCACCAGCAGAGATCAGGGAGCTAACTATGGCTACACCTTC

clone_size: .
j_call: TRBJ1-5
cdr3_length: 15
v_call: TRBV15
d_call: .
cdr3_aa: CATSRVTGPGAPQHF
cdr3_nt: TGTGCCACCAGCAGAGTAACGGGTCCCGGGGCACCCCAGCATTTT

clone_size: .
j_call: TRBJ2-1
cdr3_length: 16
v_call: TRBV11-2
d_call: .
cdr3_aa: CASSKIQASSYNEQFF
cdr3_nt: TGTGCCAGCAGCAAAATCCAGGCAAGCTCCTACAATGAGCAGTTCTTC

clone_size: .
j_call: TRBJ1-5
cdr3_length: 14
v_call: TRBV11-2
d_call: .
cdr3_aa: CASSLVGPNQPQHF
cdr3_nt: TGTGCCAGCAGCTTAGTGGGCCCCAATCAGCCCCAGCATTTT